The source of this T cell receptor (beta chain) is a study of CD8 T cells in ankylosing spondylitis. Overall study results and limits: Significantly higher representation of disease-linked clones was reported for matched ankylosing spondylitis synovial fluid. Made up of about eight highly homologous variants, a TCR beta motif appeared characteristic of ankylosing spondylitis blood.

CDR3 length: 16 amino acids. Germline-derived CDR1 and CDR2 are SEHNR and FQNEAQ (reference sequence). V dropped 2 bases and J dropped 4; count of bases not matched to a gene: 7. It was by quantitative 5'-RACE with molecular barcodes that TCR beta libraries were made. TCRdb ran MiXCR on the 5' RACE reads and lists one entry per CDR3 protein. The sample records some 140,000 distinct CDR3 sequences, approximately 17% being singletons. This clonotype appeared a few times. What it binds is not known. The chain combines TRBV7-9 with TRBJ2-3, with 9 positions matching TRBD1. Sequenced sample: blood, either unsorted or a sorted T cell fraction (not recorded which). The origin of this receptor is a male donor with ankylosing spondylitis. The CDR3 bases are TGTGCCAGCAGCTTACCGGGACAGGGAGGTTCAGATACGCAGTATTTT. As protein: CASSLPGQGGSDTQYF.